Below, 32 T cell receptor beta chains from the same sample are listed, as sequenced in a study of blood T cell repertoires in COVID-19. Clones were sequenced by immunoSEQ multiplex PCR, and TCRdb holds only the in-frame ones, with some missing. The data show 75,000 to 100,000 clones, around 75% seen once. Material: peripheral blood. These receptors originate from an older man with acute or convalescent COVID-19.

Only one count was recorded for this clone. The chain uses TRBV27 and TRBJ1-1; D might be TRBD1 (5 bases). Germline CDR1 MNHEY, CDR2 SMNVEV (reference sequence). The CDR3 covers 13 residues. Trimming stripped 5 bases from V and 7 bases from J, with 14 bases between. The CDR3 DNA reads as TGTGCCAGCAGTCCCAATGGGGGGGGTGAAGCTTTCTTT. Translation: CASSPNGGGEAFF.

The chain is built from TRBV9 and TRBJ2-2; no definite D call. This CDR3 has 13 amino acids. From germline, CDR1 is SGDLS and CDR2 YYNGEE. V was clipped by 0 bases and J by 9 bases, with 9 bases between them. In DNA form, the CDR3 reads TGTGCCAGCAGCGTAGACTTCCCCCGGGAGCTGTTTTTT. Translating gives CASSVDFPRELFF. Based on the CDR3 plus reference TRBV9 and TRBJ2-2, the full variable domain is DSGVTQTPKHLITATGQRVTLRCSPRSGDLSVYWYQQSLDQGLQFLIQYYNGEERAKGNILERFSAQQFPDLHSELNLSSLELGDSALYFCASSVDFPRELFFGEGSRLTVL.

This chain's CDR3 is CASSPGRGTGVYNEQFF. In DNA, the CDR3 is TGTGCCAGCTCACCAGGCCGGGGGACAGGAGTATACAATGAGCAGTTCTTC. The chain combines TRBV18 with TRBJ2-1, with 8 bases lining up with TRBD1. The germline gives CDR1 KGHSH, CDR2 LQKENI. Losses at the gene ends were 2 bases for V and 4 bases for J; bases not matched to a gene: 10. The CDR3 consists of 17 residues.

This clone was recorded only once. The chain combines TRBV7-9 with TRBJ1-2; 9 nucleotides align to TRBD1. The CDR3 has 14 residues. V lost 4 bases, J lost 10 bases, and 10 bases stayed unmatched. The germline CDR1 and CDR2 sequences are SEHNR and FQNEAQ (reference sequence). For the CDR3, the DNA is TGTGCCAGCAGCTCCACAGGGGGCTCCGCCCTCTACACCTTC. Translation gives CASSSTGGSALYTF.

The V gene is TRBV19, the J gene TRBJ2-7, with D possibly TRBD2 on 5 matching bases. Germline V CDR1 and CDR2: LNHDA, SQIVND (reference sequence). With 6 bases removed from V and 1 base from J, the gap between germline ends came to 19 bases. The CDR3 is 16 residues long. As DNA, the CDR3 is TGTGCCAGTAGCTACTCGGACGCGAGGGAATCCTACGAGCAGTACTTC. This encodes CASSYSDARESYEQYF.

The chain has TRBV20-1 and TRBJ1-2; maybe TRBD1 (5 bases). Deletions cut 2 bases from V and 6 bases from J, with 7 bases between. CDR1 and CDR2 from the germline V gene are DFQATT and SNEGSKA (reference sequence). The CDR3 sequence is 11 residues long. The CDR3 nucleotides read TGCAGTGCTAGAATCAGGGATGGCTACACCTTC. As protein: CSARIRDGYTF.

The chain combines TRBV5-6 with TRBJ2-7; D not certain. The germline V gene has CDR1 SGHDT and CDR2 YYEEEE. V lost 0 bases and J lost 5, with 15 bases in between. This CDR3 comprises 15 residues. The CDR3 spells CASSLVPRIGDEQYF. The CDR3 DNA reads TGTGCCAGCAGCTTGGTGCCACGGATCGGAGACGAGCAGTACTTC.

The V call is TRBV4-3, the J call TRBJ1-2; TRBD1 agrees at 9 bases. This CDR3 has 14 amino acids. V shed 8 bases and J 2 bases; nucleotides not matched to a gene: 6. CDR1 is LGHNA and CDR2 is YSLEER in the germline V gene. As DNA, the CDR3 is TGCGCCAGCGGGGGACAGGGAGGAAACTATGGCTACACCTTC. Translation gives CASGGQGGNYGYTF.

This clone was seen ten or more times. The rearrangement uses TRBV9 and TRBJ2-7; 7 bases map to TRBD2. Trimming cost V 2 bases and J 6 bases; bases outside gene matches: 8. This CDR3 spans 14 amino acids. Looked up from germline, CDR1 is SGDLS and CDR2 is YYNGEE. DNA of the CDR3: TGTGCCAGCAGCGTCCGGGACTACCTCGCCGAGCAGTACTTC. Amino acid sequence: CASSVRDYLAEQYF. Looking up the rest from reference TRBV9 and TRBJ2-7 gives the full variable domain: DSGVTQTPKHLITATGQRVTLRCSPRSGDLSVYWYQQSLDQGLQFLIQYYNGEERAKGNILERFSAQQFPDLHSELNLSSLELGDSALYFCASSVRDYLAEQYFGPGTRLTVT.

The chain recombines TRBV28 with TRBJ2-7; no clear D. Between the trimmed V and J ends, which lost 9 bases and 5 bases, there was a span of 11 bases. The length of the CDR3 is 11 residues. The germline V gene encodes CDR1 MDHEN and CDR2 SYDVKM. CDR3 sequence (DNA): TGTGCCAGTTTGGGCGTAAACGAGCAGTACTTC. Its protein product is CASLGVNEQYF.

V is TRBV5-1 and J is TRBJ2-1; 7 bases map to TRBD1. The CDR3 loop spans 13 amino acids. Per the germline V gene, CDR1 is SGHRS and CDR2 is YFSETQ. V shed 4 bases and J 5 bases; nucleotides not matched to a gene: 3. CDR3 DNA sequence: TGCGCCAGCAGCGACGGGACAGACAATGAGCAGTTCTTC. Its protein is CASSDGTDNEQFF. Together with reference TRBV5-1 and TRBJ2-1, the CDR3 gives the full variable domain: KAGVTQTPRYLIKTRGQQVTLSCSPISGHRSVSWYQQTPGQGLQFLFEYFSETQRNKGNFPGRFSGRQFSNSRSEMNVSTLELGDSALYLCASSDGTDNEQFFGPGTRLTVL.

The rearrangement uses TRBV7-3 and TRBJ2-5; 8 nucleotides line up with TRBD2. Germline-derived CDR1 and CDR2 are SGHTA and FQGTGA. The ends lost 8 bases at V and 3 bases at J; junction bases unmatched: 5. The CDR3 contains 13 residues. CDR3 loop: CASASGSEETQYF. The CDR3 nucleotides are TGTGCCAGCGCTAGCGGGTCAGAAGAGACCCAGTACTTC.

The CDR3 loop reads CATSPGGEQFF. The CDR3 DNA is TGTGCCACCAGTCCGGGTGGGGAGCAGTTCTTC. The chain employs TRBV24-1 and TRBJ2-1, with D uncertain. Germline CDR1 KGHDR, CDR2 SFDVKD. V was clipped by 6 bases and J by 10 bases, with 9 bases between them. CDR3 length equals 11 residues.

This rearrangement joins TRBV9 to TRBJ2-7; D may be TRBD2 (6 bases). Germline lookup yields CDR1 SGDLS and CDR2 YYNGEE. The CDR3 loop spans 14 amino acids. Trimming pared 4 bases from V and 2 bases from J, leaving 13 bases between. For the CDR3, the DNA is TGTGCCAGCAGCCTGGGGGGAGGAACCTACGAGCAGTACTTC. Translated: CASSLGGGTYEQYF.

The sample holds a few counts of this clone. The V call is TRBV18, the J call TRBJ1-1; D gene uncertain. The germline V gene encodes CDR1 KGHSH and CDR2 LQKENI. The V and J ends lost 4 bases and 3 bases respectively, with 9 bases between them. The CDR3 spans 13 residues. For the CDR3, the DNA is TGTGCCAGCTCACTAAGAAGCGACACTGAAGCTTTCTTT. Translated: CASSLRSDTEAFF.

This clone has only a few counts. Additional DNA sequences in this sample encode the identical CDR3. CDR3: CAISGGQGGNTEAFF. The CDR3 bases are TGTGCCATCAGTGGGGGACAGGGCGGGAACACTGAAGCTTTCTTT. The chain recombines TRBV10-3 with TRBJ1-1, with 9 bases lining up with TRBD1. CDR3 size: 15 residues. After removal of 4 bases from V and 1 base from J, the junction contained 4 bases not matched to a gene. Germline lookup yields CDR1 ENHRY and CDR2 SYGVKD.

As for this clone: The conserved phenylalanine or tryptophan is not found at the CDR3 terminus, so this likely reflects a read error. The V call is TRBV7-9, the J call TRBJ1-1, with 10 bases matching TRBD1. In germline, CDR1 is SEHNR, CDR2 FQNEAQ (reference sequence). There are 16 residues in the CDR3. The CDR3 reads CASSSGTGALNTEAFL. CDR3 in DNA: TGCGCCAGCAGTTCCGGGACAGGGGCCCTGAACACTGAAGCTTTCCTT.

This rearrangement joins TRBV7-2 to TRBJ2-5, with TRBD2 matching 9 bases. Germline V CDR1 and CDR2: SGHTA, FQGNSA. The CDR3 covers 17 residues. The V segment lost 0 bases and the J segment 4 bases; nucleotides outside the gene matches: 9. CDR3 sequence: CASSLASRTSARETQYF. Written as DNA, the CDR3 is TGTGCCAGCAGCTTAGCCTCCCGGACTAGCGCCCGAGAGACCCAGTACTTC. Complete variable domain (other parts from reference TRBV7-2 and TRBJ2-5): GAGVSQSPSNKVTEKGKDVELRCDPISGHTALYWYRQSLGQGLEFLIYFQGNSAPDKSGLPSDRFSAERTGGSVSTLTIQRTQQEDSAVYLCASSLASRTSARETQYFGPGTRLLVL.

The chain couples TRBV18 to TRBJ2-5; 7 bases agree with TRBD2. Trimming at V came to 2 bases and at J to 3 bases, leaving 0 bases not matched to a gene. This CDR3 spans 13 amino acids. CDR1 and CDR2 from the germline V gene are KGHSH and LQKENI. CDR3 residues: CASSPGLEETQYF. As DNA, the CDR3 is TGTGCCAGCTCACCAGGACTAGAAGAGACCCAGTACTTC.

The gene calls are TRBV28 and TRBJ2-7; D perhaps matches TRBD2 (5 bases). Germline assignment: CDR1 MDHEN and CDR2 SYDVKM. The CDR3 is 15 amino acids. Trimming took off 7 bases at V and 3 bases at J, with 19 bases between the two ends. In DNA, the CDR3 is TGTGCCAGCACCATAACTAGTTGGGGAAACTACGAGCAGTACTTC. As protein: CASTITSWGNYEQYF.

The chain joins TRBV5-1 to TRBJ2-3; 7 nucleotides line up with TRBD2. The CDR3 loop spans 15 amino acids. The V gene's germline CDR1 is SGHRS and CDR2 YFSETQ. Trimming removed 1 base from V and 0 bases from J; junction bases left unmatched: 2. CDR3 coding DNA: TGCGCCAGCAGCTTGCCGCGGGAGAGCACAGATACGCAGTATTTT. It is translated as CASSLPRESTDTQYF. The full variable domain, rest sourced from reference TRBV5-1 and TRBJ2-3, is KAGVTQTPRYLIKTRGQQVTLSCSPISGHRSVSWYQQTPGQGLQFLFEYFSETQRNKGNFPGRFSGRQFSNSRSEMNVSTLELGDSALYLCASSLPRESTDTQYFGPGTRLTVL.

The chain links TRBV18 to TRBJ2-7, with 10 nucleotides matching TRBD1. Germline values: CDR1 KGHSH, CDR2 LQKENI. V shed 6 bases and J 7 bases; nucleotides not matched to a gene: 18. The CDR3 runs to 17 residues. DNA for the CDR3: TGTGCCAGCTCGCTAGCGGGCTCCGGGACAGGGGATAGAGAGCAGTACTTC. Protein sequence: CASSLAGSGTGDREQYF. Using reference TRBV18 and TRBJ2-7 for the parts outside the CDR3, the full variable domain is NAGVMQNPRHLVRRRGQEARLRCSPMKGHSHVYWYRQLPEEGLKFMVYLQKENIIDESGMPKERFSAEFPKEGPSILRIQQVVRGDSAAYFCASSLAGSGTGDREQYFGPGTRLTVT.

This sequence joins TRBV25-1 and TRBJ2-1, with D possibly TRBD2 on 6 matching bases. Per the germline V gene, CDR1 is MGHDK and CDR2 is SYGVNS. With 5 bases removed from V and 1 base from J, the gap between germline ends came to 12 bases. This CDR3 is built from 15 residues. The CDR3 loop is CASSKLAASYNEQFF. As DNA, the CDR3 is TGTGCCAGCAGTAAACTAGCTGCATCCTACAATGAGCAGTTCTTC.

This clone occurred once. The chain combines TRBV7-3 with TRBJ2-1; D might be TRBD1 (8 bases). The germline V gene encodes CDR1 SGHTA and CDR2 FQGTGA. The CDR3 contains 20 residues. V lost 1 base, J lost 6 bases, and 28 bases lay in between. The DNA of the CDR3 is TGTGCCAGCAGCTTAAGACCCCCACGGACCTACAGGGGGGGTGGCAATGAGCAGTTCTTC. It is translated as CASSLRPPRTYRGGGNEQFF.

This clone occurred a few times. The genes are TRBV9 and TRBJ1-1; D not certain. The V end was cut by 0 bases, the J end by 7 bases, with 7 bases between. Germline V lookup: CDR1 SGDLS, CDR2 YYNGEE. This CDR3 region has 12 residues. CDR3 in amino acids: CASSVVRGEAFF. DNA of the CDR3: TGTGCCAGCAGCGTAGTCCGGGGTGAAGCTTTCTTT.

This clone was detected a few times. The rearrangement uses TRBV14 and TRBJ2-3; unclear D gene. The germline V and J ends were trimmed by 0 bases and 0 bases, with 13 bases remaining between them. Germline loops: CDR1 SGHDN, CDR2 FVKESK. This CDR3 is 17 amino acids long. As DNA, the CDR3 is TGTGCCAGCAGCCAAGATAAAATCGGAGCTAGCACAGATACGCAGTATTTT. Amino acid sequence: CASSQDKIGASTDTQYF.

The CDR3 loop reads CAWSVLLPGRVILAPYEQYF. As DNA, the CDR3 is TGTGCCTGGAGTGTACTCCTGCCGGGCAGGGTAATCTTGGCTCCGTACGAGCAGTACTTC. The V gene is TRBV30, the J gene TRBJ2-7; tentatively, D is TRBD1 (5 bases). Trimming stripped 0 bases from V and 4 bases from J, with 31 bases between. Germline V gene data show CDR1 as GTSNPN and CDR2 as SVGIG (reference sequence). The CDR3 has 20 amino acids. Full variable domain (remainder filled in from reference TRBV30 and TRBJ2-7): SQTIHQWPATLVQPVGSPLSLECTVEGTSNPNLYWYRQAAGRGLQLLFYSVGIGQISSEVPQNLSASRPQDRQFILSSKKLLLSDSGFYLCAWSVLLPGRVILAPYEQYFGPGTRLTVT.

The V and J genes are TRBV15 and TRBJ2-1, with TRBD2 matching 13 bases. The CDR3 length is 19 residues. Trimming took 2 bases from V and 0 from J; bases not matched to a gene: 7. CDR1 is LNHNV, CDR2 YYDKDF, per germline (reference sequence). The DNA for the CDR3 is TGTGCCACCAGCAGAACCGGGACTAGCGGGGCTAGCTCCTACAATGAGCAGTTCTTC. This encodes CATSRTGTSGASSYNEQFF.

The CDR3 nucleotides read TGTGCCAGCAGTCAAGAGAGGGGCAATCAGCCCCAGCATTTT. Translation: CASSQERGNQPQHF. The chain uses TRBV2 and TRBJ1-5; D uncertain. The CDR3 totals 14 residues. CDR1 SNHLY and CDR2 FYNNEI come from the germline V gene. V gave up 5 bases and J gave up 2 bases, with 10 bases separating them. The whole variable domain, filled in from reference TRBV2 and TRBJ1-5, reads EPEVTQTPSHQVTQMGQEVILRCVPISNHLYFYWYRQILGQKVEFLVSFYNNEISEKSEIFDDQFSVERPDGSNFTLKIRSTKLEDSAMYFCASSQERGNQPQHFGDGTRLSIL.

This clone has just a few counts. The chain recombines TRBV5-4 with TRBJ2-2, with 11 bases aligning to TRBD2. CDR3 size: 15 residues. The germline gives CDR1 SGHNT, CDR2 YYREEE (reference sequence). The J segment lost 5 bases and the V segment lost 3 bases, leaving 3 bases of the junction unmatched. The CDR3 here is CASSSRTSGTGELFF. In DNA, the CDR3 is TGTGCCAGCAGCTCACGGACTAGCGGGACCGGGGAGCTGTTTTTT.

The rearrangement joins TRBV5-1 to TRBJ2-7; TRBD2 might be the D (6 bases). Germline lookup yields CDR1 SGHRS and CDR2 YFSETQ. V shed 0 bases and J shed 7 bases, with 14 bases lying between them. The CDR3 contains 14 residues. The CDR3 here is CASSLGGTQPEQYF. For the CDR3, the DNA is TGCGCCAGCAGCTTGGGCGGGACTCAGCCGGAGCAGTACTTC.

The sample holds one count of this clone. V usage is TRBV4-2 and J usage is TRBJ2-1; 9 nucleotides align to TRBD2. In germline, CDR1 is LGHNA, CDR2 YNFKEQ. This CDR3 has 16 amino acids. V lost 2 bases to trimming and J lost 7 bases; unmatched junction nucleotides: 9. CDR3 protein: CASSQLSNSGRNEQFF. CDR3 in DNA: TGTGCCAGCAGCCAACTGTCTAATAGCGGGAGAAATGAGCAGTTCTTC.